This T cell receptor beta chain was sequenced during a study of T cell repertoires in cytomegalovirus infection (dated by TCRdb to the late 2010s). Study-wide context: Because public TCR beta signatures pointed to carriage of CMV infection together with the matching HLA type, the HLA type of each donor mattered for the analysis.

This sample was sequenced with an Illumina HiSeq 1500. The raw public reads went through TCRdb reprocessing: fastp at Q25, MiXCR clone calling, in-frame beta chains kept. One record per CDR3 amino acid sequence lists the most common genes and DNA. The sample profile shows roughly 180,000 distinct CDR3 sequences; under 30% of them were found once. 31% of the sample is in the top ten clones. With regard to this clonotype: This clone's antigen is unknown. The record has no base qualities; no much larger clone is one base away.

The CDR3 runs 15 amino acids, cysteine and phenylalanine included. Only the CDR3 region is kept as DNA, spanning 45 bases read in frame from base 1. According to the germline V gene (reference sequence), CDR1 reads DFQATT and CDR2 reads SNEGSKA. V is trimmed back by 3 bases and J by 2 bases, and the junction contains 5 bases that no gene match accounts for. Paper-wide results and their limitations: Carriers of CMV infection plus the relevant HLA type were discriminated by the cumulative frequency of public TCR beta family members in the study cohort and in an independent roughly 380-donor cohort. The ex vivo response was dominated by HLA-C-restricted CMV-specific TCR beta clonotypes, which also provided the single most frequent clonotype in two of eight donors.

The source material was PBMCs. The V and J segments used are TRBV20-1 and TRBJ2-3; 10 bases in the middle match TRBD1. This TCR was recovered from a human donor in good health (CMV status not recorded). Some clones in this sample may be carry-over from other donors' samples. The CDR3 loop reads CSARGTGAVTDTQYF. The DNA reads as follows: TGCAGTGCTAGGGGGACAGGGGCGGTCACAGATACGCAGTATTTT.